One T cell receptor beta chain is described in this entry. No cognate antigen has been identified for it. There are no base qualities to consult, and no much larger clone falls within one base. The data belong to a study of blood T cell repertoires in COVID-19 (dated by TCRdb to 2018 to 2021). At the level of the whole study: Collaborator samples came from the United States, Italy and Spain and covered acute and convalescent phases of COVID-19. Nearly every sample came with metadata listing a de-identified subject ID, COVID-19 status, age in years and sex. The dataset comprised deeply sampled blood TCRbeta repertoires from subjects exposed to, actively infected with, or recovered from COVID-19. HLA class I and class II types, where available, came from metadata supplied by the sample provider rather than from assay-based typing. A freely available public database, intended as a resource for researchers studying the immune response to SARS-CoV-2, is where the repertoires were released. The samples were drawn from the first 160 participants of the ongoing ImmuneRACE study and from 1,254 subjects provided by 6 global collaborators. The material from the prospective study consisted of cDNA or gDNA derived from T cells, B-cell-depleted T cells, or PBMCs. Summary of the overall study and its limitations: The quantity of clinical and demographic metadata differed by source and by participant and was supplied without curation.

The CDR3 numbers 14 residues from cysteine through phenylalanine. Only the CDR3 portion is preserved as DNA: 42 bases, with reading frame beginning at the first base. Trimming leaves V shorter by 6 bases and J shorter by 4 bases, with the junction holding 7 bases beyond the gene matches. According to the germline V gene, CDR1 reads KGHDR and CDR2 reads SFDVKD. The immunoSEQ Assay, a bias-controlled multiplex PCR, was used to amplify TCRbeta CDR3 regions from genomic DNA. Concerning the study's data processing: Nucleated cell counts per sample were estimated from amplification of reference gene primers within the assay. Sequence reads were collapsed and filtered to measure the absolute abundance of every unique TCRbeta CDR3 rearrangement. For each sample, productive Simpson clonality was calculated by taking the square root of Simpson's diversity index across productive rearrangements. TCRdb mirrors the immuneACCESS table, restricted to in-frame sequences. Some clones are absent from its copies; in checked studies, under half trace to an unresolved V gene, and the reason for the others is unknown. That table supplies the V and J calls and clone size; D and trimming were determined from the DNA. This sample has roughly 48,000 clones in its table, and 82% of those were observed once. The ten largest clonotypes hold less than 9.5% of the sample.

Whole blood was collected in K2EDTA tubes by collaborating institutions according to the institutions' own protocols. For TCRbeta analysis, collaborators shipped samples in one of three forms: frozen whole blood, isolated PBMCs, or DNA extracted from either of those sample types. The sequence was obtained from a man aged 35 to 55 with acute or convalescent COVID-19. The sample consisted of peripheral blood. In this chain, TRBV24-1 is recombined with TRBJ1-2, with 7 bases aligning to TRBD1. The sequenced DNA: TGTGCCACCAGTCAGGGGGTCGGATTCTATGGCTACACCTTC. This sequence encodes CATSQGVGFYGYTF.